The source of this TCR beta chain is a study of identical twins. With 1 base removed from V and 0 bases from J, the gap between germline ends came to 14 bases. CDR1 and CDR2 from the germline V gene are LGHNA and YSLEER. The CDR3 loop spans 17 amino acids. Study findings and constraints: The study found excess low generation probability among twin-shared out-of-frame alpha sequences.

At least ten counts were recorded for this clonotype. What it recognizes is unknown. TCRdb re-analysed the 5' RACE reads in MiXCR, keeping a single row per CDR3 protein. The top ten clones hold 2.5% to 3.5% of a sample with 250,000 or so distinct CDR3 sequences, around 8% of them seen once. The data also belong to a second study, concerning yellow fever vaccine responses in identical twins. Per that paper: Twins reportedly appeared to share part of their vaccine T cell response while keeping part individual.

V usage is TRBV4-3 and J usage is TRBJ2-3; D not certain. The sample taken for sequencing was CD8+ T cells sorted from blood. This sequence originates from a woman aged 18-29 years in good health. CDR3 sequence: CASSQGPAAPSTDTQYF. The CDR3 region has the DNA TGCGCCAGCAGCCAAGGACCGGCGGCGCCCAGCACAGATACGCAGTATTTT.